A selection of T cell receptor beta chains follows, all from one sample in a study of T cell responses to AZD1222 COVID-19 vaccine. This table comes from immunoSEQ multiplex PCR, and its TCRdb copy is limited to in-frame clones, with some not included. Found here are about 73,000 clones, roughly 87% of them singletons; the top ten hold around 9.3%. The sample in question was peripheral blood, obtained 28 days after the second AZD1222 dose. Source of these receptors: an adult who received the AZD1222 COVID-19 vaccine. Each CDR3 is given with its conserved first and last residue. A D gene is named only where the DNA matches it firmly. The size entry is marked missing in some rows and otherwise reads once, few, many or a size class.

v_gene	d_gene	j_gene	abundance	CDR3aa	CDR3nt
TRBV5-4	TRBD1	TRBJ2-7	once	CASSAGQGVTYEQYF	TGTGCCAGCAGCGCGGGACAGGGGGTTACCTACGAGCAGTACTTC
TRBV11-3	TRBD1	TRBJ2-2	.	CASSPGRGHGELFF	TGTGCCAGCAGCCCGGGCAGGGGGCACGGGGAGCTGTTTTTT
TRBV19	.	TRBJ1-2	.	CASSILWATNYGYTF	TGTGCCAGTAGTATACTATGGGCTACTAACTATGGCTACACCTTC
TRBV11-3	TRBD2	TRBJ2-2	.	CASSLIVGAGGNTGELFF	TGTGCCAGCAGCTTGATCGTCGGAGCGGGAGGGAACACCGGGGAGCTGTTTTTT
TRBV6-4	.	TRBJ1-6	.	CASSGTPDNSPLHF	TGTGCCAGCAGTGGGACCCCAGATAATTCACCCCTCCACTTT
TRBV10-3	.	TRBJ1-2	.	CAISPDPLRGYTF	TGTGCCATCAGCCCCGACCCCCTGAGGGGCTACACCTTC
TRBV29-1	TRBD2	TRBJ2-1	.	CSVLGLADYNEQFF	TGCAGCGTTTTGGGTCTAGCGGACTACAATGAGCAGTTCTTC
TRBV5-1	.	TRBJ1-1	few	CASSLGLEWNTEAFF	TGCGCCAGCAGCTTGGGGCTGGAGTGGAACACTGAAGCTTTCTTT
TRBV19	.	TRBJ2-2	.	CASNLAVDGGPRAGELFF	TGTGCCAGTAATCTGGCCGTGGACGGGGGGCCGAGGGCCGGGGAGCTGTTTTTT
TRBV7-7	TRBD2	TRBJ2-3	.	CASSLGLAADTQYF	TGTGCCAGCAGCTTAGGGCTAGCGGCAGATACGCAGTATTTT
TRBV30	.	TRBJ1-5	.	CAWSVASPQPQHF	TGTGCCTGGAGTGTGGCATCACCTCAGCCCCAGCATTTT
TRBV12-3/TRBV12-4	.	TRBJ1-4	.	CASTGGEEKLFF	TGTGCCAGCACCGGGGGAGAGGAAAAACTGTTTTTT
TRBV27	TRBD1	TRBJ1-2	.	CASTPGGLDGYTF	TGTGCCAGCACTCCAGGGGGGTTGGACGGCTACACCTTC
TRBV19	.	TRBJ2-6	.	CASSERRSGANVLTF	TGTGCCAGTAGTGAAAGGCGGTCTGGGGCCAACGTCCTGACTTTC
TRBV5-4	.	TRBJ2-1	.	CASSFDPNEQFF	TGTGCCAGCAGCTTTGATCCGAATGAGCAGTTCTTC
TRBV9	.	TRBJ2-2	.	CASSPLPATPTGELFF	TGTGCCAGCAGCCCCCTTCCAGCGACCCCCACCGGGGAGCTGTTTTTT
TRBV3-1/TRBV3-2	.	TRBJ2-5	.	CASIPRYPQGRAQAQYF	TGTGCCAGCATCCCACGTTACCCGCAGGGGAGGGCTCAGGCCCAGTACTTC
TRBV19	TRBD1	TRBJ1-5	.	CASSIGTGGNQPQHF	TGTGCCAGTAGTATAGGGACAGGGGGCAATCAGCCCCAGCATTTT
TRBV9	.	TRBJ2-3	.	CASSGGPGTRDTQYF	TGTGCCAGCAGCGGTGGTCCCGGGACACGAGATACGCAGTATTTT
TRBV2	.	TRBJ2-7	.	CASSKGSGLYEQYF	TGTGCCAGCAGTAAAGGGTCAGGCCTCTACGAGCAGTACTTC
TRBV6-5	TRBD2	TRBJ2-7	.	CASSPTSGLPYEQYF	TGTGCCAGCAGTCCTACTAGCGGCCTACCCTACGAGCAGTACTTC
TRBV5-6	.	TRBJ2-2	.	CASSPGRNTGELFF	TGTGCCAGCAGCCCCGGCCGGAACACCGGGGAGCTGTTTTTT
TRBV4-1	.	TRBJ1-2	.	CASSQLPQGKVEYGYTF	TGCGCCAGCAGCCAACTGCCCCAGGGGAAGGTTGAGTATGGCTACACCTTC
TRBV30	.	TRBJ1-3	.	CAWAGGSSGNTIYF	TGTGCCTGGGCGGGGGGGAGCTCTGGAAACACCATATATTTT
TRBV29-1	.	TRBJ2-7	.	CSVETEDEQYF	TGCAGCGTAGAGACAGAGGACGAGCAGTACTTC
TRBV5-1	.	TRBJ2-5	.	CASSFPTDSDQETQYF	TGCGCCAGCAGCTTCCCCACTGACAGTGACCAAGAGACCCAGTACTTC
TRBV19	.	TRBJ2-3	.	CASSMLGTPGDTQYF	TGTGCCAGTAGTATGCTCGGAACGCCGGGGGATACGCAGTATTTT
TRBV5-4	.	TRBJ1-2	.	CASSRQVNYGYTF	TGTGCCAGCAGCCGACAGGTTAACTATGGCTACACCTTC
TRBV28	.	TRBJ1-1	.	CASSRAGQDTEAFF	TGTGCCAGCAGTCGCGCGGGGCAGGACACTGAAGCTTTCTTT
TRBV9	.	TRBJ1-4	.	CASSALPEANEKLFF	TGTGCCAGCAGTGCCCTCCCGGAGGCTAATGAAAAACTGTTTTTT
TRBV11-3	.	TRBJ1-1	.	CASSLARGSTEAFF	TGTGCCAGCAGCTTAGCTAGGGGTAGCACTGAAGCTTTCTTT
TRBV4-1	TRBD1	TRBJ2-7	.	CASSWNRGYEQYF	TGCGCCAGCAGTTGGAACAGGGGCTACGAGCAGTACTTC
TRBV5-1	.	TRBJ1-1	.	CASSSSLGGTEAFF	TGCGCCAGCAGCTCGTCCCTCGGCGGAACTGAAGCTTTCTTT
TRBV27	.	TRBJ1-4	.	CASSPAGYEKLFF	TGTGCCAGCAGCCCCGCAGGGTATGAAAAACTGTTTTTT
TRBV19	.	TRBJ1-2	.	CASSIGPLRPGQGYTF	TGTGCCAGTAGTATAGGGCCTTTAAGACCTGGACAAGGCTACACCTTC
TRBV6-1	.	TRBJ2-2	.	CASRLGGDNTGELFF	TGTGCCAGCAGGCTCGGCGGAGATAACACCGGGGAGCTGTTTTTT
TRBV2	.	TRBJ1-1	.	CASSARTMNTEAFF	TGTGCCAGCAGCGCTCGGACCATGAACACTGAAGCTTTCTTT
TRBV19	.	TRBJ2-7	few	CASSFSPGISTYEQYF	TGTGCCAGTAGTTTCTCCCCCGGGATCAGCACCTACGAGCAGTACTTC
TRBV11-2	.	TRBJ2-7	few	CASSLDGQPYEQYF	TGTGCCAGCAGCTTAGATGGGCAGCCCTACGAGCAGTACTTC
TRBV28	.	TRBJ2-2	.	CASSLPPTGELFF	TGTGCCAGCAGTTTACCCCCCACCGGGGAGCTGTTTTTT
TRBV6-4	.	TRBJ2-7	.	CASSVGGRYF	TGTGCCAGCAGTGTAGGGGGGCGGTACTTC
TRBV7-2	TRBD1	TRBJ1-2	.	CASSLRPQGAGYTF	TGTGCCAGCAGCTTAAGACCCCAGGGGGCAGGCTACACCTTC
TRBV14	.	TRBJ2-6	.	CASSPRRGVLTF	TGTGCCAGCAGCCCCAGGAGGGGCGTCCTGACTTTC
TRBV2	TRBD1	TRBJ2-7	.	CASRLQGWSYEQYF	TGTGCCAGCAGATTACAGGGGTGGTCCTACGAGCAGTACTTC
TRBV18	.	TRBJ1-1	.	CASSPKGLNTEAFF	TGTGCCAGCTCACCAAAGGGCTTGAACACTGAAGCTTTCTTT
TRBV4-3	.	TRBJ1-1	.	CASSQDLTGVNEAFF	TGCGCCAGCAGCCAAGATTTAACAGGCGTTAATGAAGCTTTCTTT
TRBV19	TRBD1	TRBJ2-2	.	CASSVTGGSGELFF	TGTGCCAGTTCCGTAACAGGGGGGAGCGGGGAGCTGTTTTTT
TRBV18	TRBD1	TRBJ1-5	.	CASSPDRVIQPQHF	TGTGCCAGCTCTCCGGACAGGGTGATTCAGCCCCAGCATTTT
TRBV9	.	TRBJ1-6	.	CASSVGDTNSPLHF	TGTGCCAGCAGCGTAGGGGACACCAATTCACCCCTCCACTTT
TRBV7-9	TRBD2	TRBJ2-5	.	CASSFVSGSFETQYF	TGTGCCAGCAGCTTTGTTAGCGGGAGTTTTGAGACCCAGTACTTC
TRBV3-1/TRBV3-2	.	TRBJ2-6	.	CASSQVVRSSGANVLTF	TGTGCCAGCAGCCAAGTTGTAAGGAGCTCTGGGGCCAACGTCCTGACTTTC
TRBV15	.	TRBJ2-5	.	CATSRGTASQETQYF	TGTGCCACCAGCAGAGGGACGGCCTCTCAAGAGACCCAGTACTTC